Detailed here is one T cell receptor (beta chain). Antigen unknown. The V and J ends lost 0 bases and 6 bases respectively, with 17 bases between them. The CDR3 extends over 15 amino acids. Germline CDR1 is GTSNPN and CDR2 is SVGIG (reference sequence). Next came a second PCR, run for about 6 to 11 cycles, which used a sample-barcoded 5' primer along with a J-beta primer mix. A template-switch adaptor containing 12 random nucleotides labeled each cDNA molecule. TCRdb fed the 5' RACE reads into MiXCR, producing one record per CDR3 protein. The data show approximately 1.5 million distinct CDR3 sequences, with 40% to 45% seen just once and around 4% held by the top ten. This sample stems from a study of blood T cells in healthy people across ages. Findings of the study overall: Estimated diversity across one million T cells was deemed an underestimate. Correlation between TCR beta diversity and naive T cell percentage was strong.

The V and J genes are TRBV30 and TRBJ1-2; D not resolved. Sequenced sample: blood. The receptor was isolated from a woman between 18 and 29 years old in good health. In nucleotides, the CDR3 is TGTGCCTGGAGTGTAGGTGGGAAGAGTTGGGATGGCTACACCTTC. Residues: CAWSVGGKSWDGYTF.